The 5 T cell receptor beta chains presented below share a single source sample, sequenced in a study of T cell repertoires in cytomegalovirus infection. MiXCR was run by TCRdb on the reads, yielding one entry per CDR3 protein. The sample lists just over 300,000 distinct CDR3 sequences; 17% were seen once. Specimen: PBMCs. The receptors shown here come from a human donor in good health (CMV status not recorded). Some clones in this sample may be carry-over from other donors' samples.

V and J are TRBV23-1 and TRBJ2-3, with D perhaps TRBD1 (6 bases). TRBV23-1 is an open reading frame, and its role is uncertain. This CDR3 spans 14 amino acids. V was trimmed by 7 bases and J by 2 bases, leaving 13 bases between them. CDR3 sequence: CASTPRTDTDTQYF. In DNA, the CDR3 is TGCGCCAGCACCCCCCGGACAGACACAGATACGCAGTATTTT.

This sequence joins TRBV6-5 and TRBJ2-7; tentative D call: TRBD2 (6 bases). CDR1 and CDR2 from the germline V gene are MNHEY and SVGAGI. V lost 0 bases and J 6 bases, leaving 15 bases between the germline ends. The CDR3 totals 15 residues. CDR3 in DNA: TGTGCCAGCAGTTACTCGAAACTAGCTTTCCGCGAGCAGTACTTC. It codes for CASSYSKLAFREQYF.

This clonotype was seen ten or more times. The chain joins TRBV7-2 to TRBJ2-3, with D unresolved. The CDR3 contains 15 residues. The V end was cut by 1 base, the J end by 0 bases, with 8 bases between. CDR1 SGHTA and CDR2 FQGNSA come from the germline V gene. Here the CDR3 reads CASSLGLSSTDTQYF. CDR3 in DNA: TGTGCCAGCAGCTTAGGCTTATCTAGCACAGATACGCAGTATTTT.

This clonotype was found a few times. This chain connects TRBV20-1 to TRBJ1-2; no clear D gene. Trimming pared 8 bases from V and 4 bases from J, leaving 17 bases between. The germline V gene encodes CDR1 DFQATT and CDR2 SNEGSKA (reference sequence). This CDR3 has 13 amino acids. CDR3 in amino acids: CSSGPHSIYGYTF. Here the CDR3 DNA reads TGCAGTTCCGGACCACATTCGATCTATGGCTACACCTTC.

This chain joins TRBV9 and TRBJ1-1; D possibly corresponds to TRBD1 (5 bases). V shed 3 bases and J shed 2 bases, with 14 bases lying between them. CDR3 length: 15 residues. The V gene's germline CDR1 is SGDLS and CDR2 YYNGEE. The CDR3 nucleotides read TGTGCCAGCAGCGAAGTGGCGGGGCCTAACACTGAAGCTTTCTTT. Protein product: CASSEVAGPNTEAFF.